The present T cell receptor beta chain was sequenced within a study of shared clonotypes between healthy human individuals (dated by TCRdb to 2020 to 2022). At the level of the whole study: A couple of women and a few men aged 18 to 49 years were included in the cohort. For each donor, three plates each were used for CD4 naive and CD4 memory, two plates were used for CD8 naive, and one plate was used for CD8 memory. Different laboratories and diverse techniques were used to prepare libraries and sequence TCR repertoires, to increase sequencing depth and limit assay-specific biases. To estimate repertoire size and how much clonotypes are shared between individuals, the study performed deep sequencing of blood TCR repertoires from 4 to 6 healthy adults. Per donor, leukapheresis produced somewhere between about 0.94 and 10 billion PBMCs.

This clone has a single count. It has no known antigen specificity. Per-nucleotide qualities are absent, and no much larger clonotype sits a single base away. Using the deep immunoSEQ assay, multiplex PCR amplified TCR CDR3 regions from genomic DNA. Extracted genomic DNA from each cell subset was distributed evenly across all wells of several immunoSEQ 96-well plates, and each plate was treated as a replicate. For sorted subsets, 200 to 250 ng of genomic DNA, equivalent to about 30,000 T cell genomes, went into each replicate PCR. Purified libraries were quantified with a Qubit 3.0 fluorometer, sized on a Bioanalyzer 2100, and re-quantified with the KAPA Library Quantification kit. Every immunoSEQ 96-well plate was sequenced on a separate single-read 150-cycle Illumina NextSeq 550 flow cell. Per the original workflow: Because the immunoSEQ output held only junctional sequences and lacked quality scores, the filtering could not match the filtering applied to full-length reads. Sequences were annotated with PyIR, a Python wrapper for IgBLAST v1.9, and V/J genes and CDR3 were assigned using IMGT germline references. Reads were removed for weak V/J assignments (E-value above 1e-6), missing CDR3, stop codons, out-of-frame junctions, or ambiguous translated residues. V3J clonotypes were defined by identical inferred V gene, J gene, and CDR3 amino acid sequence. The percentage overlap between two repertoires was calculated by dividing the number of shared unique clonotypes by the size of the smaller repertoire. Repertoire richness was assessed with RTK rarefaction, the Chao1 estimator, and Recon v2.1 estimates of unobserved clonotypes. Generation probabilities were computed with OLGA for all TCRbeta clonotypes obtained by the gDNA method from several donors. TCRdb holds this immuneACCESS table with in-frame rearrangements only. Some clones are missing; in checked studies, unresolved V genes explain under half, and the rest has no known cause. Clone size and V and J calls were adopted from that table, with D and trimming inferred from the DNA. For this sample there are 1.5 million to 2.5 million clones; about 95% appear just once. Clones ranked in the top ten supply roughly 1% of the sample.

Clipping removes 2 bases from V and 5 bases from J, with 5 as the unmatched junction base count. CDR3 length: 15 amino acids, cysteine to phenylalanine. Only CDR3 DNA remains: 45 bases, in frame from the first base. Sequences SGHTA (CDR1) and FQGNSA (CDR2) are obtained from the germline V gene. CD8 naive samples were CD45RO-negative cells positively selected for CCR7, giving a CD45RA+CCR7+ population that excluded TemRA cells. The donors were healthy, HIV-negative adults with no recently reported acute infections or vaccinations. Every donor was a Caucasian adult living in Nashville, Tennessee, USA. Blood was collected by leukapheresis, and PBMCs were isolated by Ficoll-Histopaque density gradient centrifugation and then cryopreserved in liquid nitrogen vapor phase. Purity and quantity of every magnetically sorted T cell population were checked by analytical flow cytometry. Genomic DNA was isolated from each sorted fraction and quantified by UV absorbance on a Nanodrop 2000c.

Overall results and qualifications from the work: Pairwise subsampling led to the expectation that sequencing depth would affect the degree of clonotype sharing among donors. Compared with non-shared clonotypes, clonotypes shared by all four sorted-subset donors had higher generation probabilities. Even with the large sequencing depth, rarefaction of the sorted-subset datasets indicated that sequencing was incomplete. Across several donors, 4.5% to 6.5% of naive CD4, approximately 4% of naive CD8, 2.3% of memory CD4, and 0.4% of memory CD8 clonotypes were shared. Estimated clonotype richness was generally larger for naive than for memory subsets. Sampling was limited to blood, and TCR repertoires in tissue likely differ from TCR repertoires in blood. Because the study included only a small number of donors, the genetic and exposure-history diversity represented was limited.

The rearrangement combines TRBV7-2 with TRBJ2-3; TRBD2 lines up with 9 middle nucleotides. Sequenced material: naive CD8+ T cells sorted from blood. In the paper's terms, the cell subset or site label means: CD45RA+CCR7+. The receptor's source is a man aged 18 to 35 in good health. The CDR3 protein: CASSLWGGREDTQYF. The bases are TGTGCCAGCAGCTTATGGGGCGGGAGGGAAGATACGCAGTATTTT.